Each of the 23 T cell receptor beta chains below was sequenced from the same sample in a study of cytomegalovirus exposure and HLA in healthy donors. With 60 Vbeta and 13 Jbeta primers, the PCR was carried out. Method: immunoSEQ multiplex PCR; TCRdb's copy keeps in-frame clones and lacks some. This repertoire shows tens of thousands of clones, roughly 80% found once; its top ten account for approximately 5.7%. Material: PBMCs. The origin of the receptors is a woman aged 45 to 65 in good health and CMV-seropositive.

This chain links TRBV7-6 with TRBJ2-7; TRBD2 matches 9 bases. Germline values: CDR1 SGHVS, CDR2 FNYEAQ. The length of the CDR3 is 13 residues. The trim removed 5 bases at V and 3 bases at J, leaving 2 bases unmatched. The CDR3 protein is CASSRTSDYEQYF. DNA of the CDR3: TGTGCCAGCAGCCGGACTAGCGACTACGAGCAGTACTTC.

The chain joins TRBV7-9 to TRBJ2-1; D gene unclear. The V gene's germline CDR1 is SEHNR and CDR2 FQNEAQ (reference sequence). This CDR3 is built from 16 residues. Trimming left V 4 bases short and J 6 bases short, with 19 bases between. The CDR3 coding sequence is TGTGCCAGCAGCTCCACCACTCCGTCTGCTCTCAATGAGCAGTTCTTC. Its protein product is CASSSTTPSALNEQFF. The full variable domain, rest sourced from reference TRBV7-9 and TRBJ2-1, is DTGVSQNPRHKITKRGQNVTFRCDPISEHNRLYWYRQTLGQGPEFLTYFQNEAQLEKSRLLSDRFSAERPKGSFSTLEIQRTEQGDSAMYLCASSSTTPSALNEQFFGPGTRLTVL.

Only a few counts were recorded for this clone. CDR3 sequence (DNA): TGTGCCAGTACCTTTACAGGGGGCCGTCAGCCCCAGCATTTT. Amino acid sequence: CASTFTGGRQPQHF. The J gene is TRBJ1-5, the V gene TRBV19; 9 nucleotides align to TRBD1. Losses at the gene ends were 7 bases for V and 6 bases for J; bases not matched to a gene: 7. From germline, CDR1 is LNHDA and CDR2 SQIVND (reference sequence). CDR3 size: 14 residues. The complete variable domain, with remaining parts taken from reference TRBV19 and TRBJ1-5, reads DGGITQSPKYLFRKEGQNVTLSCEQNLNHDAMYWYRQDPGQGLRLIYYSQIVNDFQKGDIAEGYSVSREKKESFPLTVTSAQKNPTAFYLCASTFTGGRQPQHFGDGTRLSIL.

V is TRBV2 and J is TRBJ2-1, with TRBD2 matching over 8 bases. The CDR3 has 15 amino acids. V gave up 5 bases and J gave up 6 bases; unmatched junction bases: 9. In germline, CDR1 is SNHLY, CDR2 FYNNEI. CDR3 bases: TGTGCCAGCAGTACCGGGACTAGGACCTCCAATGAGCAGTTCTTC. It is translated as CASSTGTRTSNEQFF.

J is TRBJ2-7 and V is TRBV6-1, with 12 nucleotides matching TRBD2. Germline trimming cut 4 bases from V and 4 bases from J; bases unmatched to any gene: 5. The CDR3 consists of 15 residues. Germline V CDR1 and CDR2: MNHNS, SASEGT. The CDR3 bases are TGTGCCAGCAGTGCAGGACTAGCGGGAACGTACGAGCAGTACTTC. As protein: CASSAGLAGTYEQYF.

There are many counts of this clone. V is TRBV6-1 and J is TRBJ2-5; D ambiguous. In germline, CDR1 is MNHNS, CDR2 SASEGT. V was clipped by 2 bases and J by 5 bases, with 3 bases between them. The CDR3 totals 11 residues. The CDR3 coding sequence is TGTGCCAGCAGTGAATCGGAGACCCAGTACTTC. Its translation: CASSESETQYF.

V gene TRBV9 combines with J gene TRBJ2-3, with 10 bases matching TRBD2. This CDR3 comprises 17 residues. V lost 2 bases, J lost 4 bases, and 10 bases stayed unmatched. From germline, CDR1 is SGDLS and CDR2 YYNGEE. CDR3: CASSVTPGLAKSDTQYF. For the CDR3, the DNA is TGTGCCAGCAGCGTCACCCCGGGACTAGCGAAATCAGATACGCAGTATTTT.

The rearrangement uses TRBV7-9 and TRBJ2-3; D gene uncertain. From germline, CDR1 is SEHNR and CDR2 FQNEAQ (reference sequence). V lost 3 bases and J 1 base, leaving 11 bases between the germline ends. The length of the CDR3 is 15 residues. In nucleotides, the CDR3 is TGTGCCAGCAGCTTCCGGCTCAGCGGCACAGATACGCAGTATTTT. It codes for CASSFRLSGTDTQYF. The whole variable domain, filled in from reference TRBV7-9 and TRBJ2-3, reads DTGVSQNPRHKITKRGQNVTFRCDPISEHNRLYWYRQTLGQGPEFLTYFQNEAQLEKSRLLSDRFSAERPKGSFSTLEIQRTEQGDSAMYLCASSFRLSGTDTQYFGPGTRLTVL.

The genes are TRBV21-1 and TRBJ2-5; the DNA was not compared with TRBD1, the D call given in the table. TRBV21-1 is shown as a pseudogene. The CDR3 has 14 amino acids. For the CDR3, the DNA is TGTGCCAGCATTTCACAGGGGATCAGGGAGACCCAGTACTTC. Translated: CASISQGIRETQYF.

As for this clone: The junction differs from germline at one of its ends, possibly a read error. CDR3 coding DNA: TGTTCCAGCAGCCCCGGGTACTGGGGGGTCTACGAGCAGTACTTC. This translates into CSSSPGYWGVYEQYF. This chain uses TRBV7-9 with TRBJ2-7; weak D call: TRBD2 (6 bases). CDR3 length: 15 amino acids. CDR1 SEHNR and CDR2 FQNEAQ come from the germline V gene (reference sequence).

The CDR3 nucleotides are TGTGCTAGTGCTCCCGGGGCGGGAAATCAGCCCCAGCATTTT. This codes for CASAPGAGNQPQHF. The rearrangement uses TRBV12-5 and TRBJ1-5; the D gene is possibly TRBD1 (5 bases). V was clipped by 7 bases and J by 4 bases, with 14 bases between them. From germline, CDR1 is LGHNT and CDR2 FRNRAP. The CDR3 is made up of 14 amino acids.

This sequence joins TRBV6-6 and TRBJ2-5; D is possibly TRBD2 (6 bases). The ends were cut back, 5 bases at V and 7 bases at J, with 11 bases in the middle. The germline V gene encodes CDR1 MNHNY and CDR2 SVGAGI (reference sequence). This CDR3 spans 12 amino acids. The CDR3 loop reads CASSMGGGTQYF. DNA for the CDR3: TGTGCCAGCAGTATGGGGGGTGGGACCCAGTACTTC.

This sequence joins TRBV7-9 and TRBJ2-3, with TRBD1 matching 7 bases. V shed 5 bases, J shed 1 base, and the junction held 3 bases outside the gene matches. Looked up from germline, CDR1 is SEHNR and CDR2 is FQNEAQ (reference sequence). The CDR3 has 14 residues. CDR3 amino acids: CASSADRGTDTQYF. CDR3 bases: TGTGCCAGCAGCGCCGACAGGGGCACAGATACGCAGTATTTT.

The chain links TRBV30 to TRBJ1-2; D call uncertain. Germline V lookup: CDR1 GTSNPN, CDR2 SVGIG (reference sequence). The CDR3 is 14 amino acids. Deletions cut 1 base from V and 4 bases from J, with 13 bases between. The CDR3 nucleotides are TGTGCCTGGAGTGAGGAGGGTTATGGCTATGGCTACACCTTC. Translation gives CAWSEEGYGYGYTF.

V and J are TRBV18 and TRBJ2-2, with D possibly being TRBD1 (5 bases). Trimming cost V 0 bases and J 1 base, with 18 bases left between them. This CDR3 spans 19 amino acids. Germline V gives CDR1 KGHSH, CDR2 LQKENI. The CDR3 loop reads CASSPPSTALRRNTGELFF. CDR3 nucleotide sequence: TGTGCCAGCTCACCACCGTCGACAGCCCTTCGGCGGAACACCGGGGAGCTGTTTTTT. Variable domain in full (rest from reference TRBV18 and TRBJ2-2): NAGVMQNPRHLVRRRGQEARLRCSPMKGHSHVYWYRQLPEEGLKFMVYLQKENIIDESGMPKERFSAEFPKEGPSILRIQQVVRGDSAAYFCASSPPSTALRRNTGELFFGEGSRLTVL.

The chain uses TRBV5-4 and TRBJ2-5; TRBD2 is a possible D gene (5 bases). Germline values: CDR1 SGHNT, CDR2 YYREEE (reference sequence). The length of the CDR3 is 13 residues. Trimming cost V 2 bases and J 4 bases, with 9 bases left between them. The CDR3 is CASSFGSSETQYF. The DNA for the CDR3 is TGTGCCAGCAGCTTTGGGAGTTCAGAGACCCAGTACTTC. Combining the CDR3 with reference TRBV5-4 and TRBJ2-5 gives the whole variable domain ETGVTQSPTHLIKTRGQQVTLRCSSQSGHNTVSWYQQALGQGPQFIFQYYREEENGRGNFPPRFSGLQFPNYSSELNVNALELDDSALYLCASSFGSSETQYFGPGTRLLVL.

V gene TRBV7-9 combines with J gene TRBJ2-5; no reliable D call. Trimming took 2 bases from V and 2 from J, leaving 15 bases between them. Germline CDR1 and CDR2: SEHNR and FQNEAQ (reference sequence). The CDR3 spans 16 residues. CDR3 DNA: TGTGCCAGCAGCTTATCCGAGATAACCTTACAAGAGACCCAGTACTTC. This translates into CASSLSEITLQETQYF. Drawing the rest from reference TRBV7-9 and TRBJ2-5, the complete variable domain is DTGVSQNPRHKITKRGQNVTFRCDPISEHNRLYWYRQTLGQGPEFLTYFQNEAQLEKSRLLSDRFSAERPKGSFSTLEIQRTEQGDSAMYLCASSLSEITLQETQYFGPGTRLLVL.

V and J are TRBV6-4 and TRBJ2-3, with D possibly TRBD1 on 6 matching bases. V was cut by 3 bases and J by 0 bases, with 10 bases left in between. Germline values: CDR1 MRHNA, CDR2 SNTAGT. CDR3 size: 15 residues. CDR3 protein: CASSEGGQSTDTQYF. The DNA of the CDR3 is TGTGCCAGCAGTGAAGGAGGACAGAGCACAGATACGCAGTATTTT.

The J gene is TRBJ2-1, the V gene TRBV7-9, with 7 bases identical to TRBD1. Per germline, CDR1 SEHNR and CDR2 FQNEAQ (reference sequence). Trimming removed 3 bases from V and 4 bases from J; junction bases left unmatched: 0. This CDR3 has 13 residues. The CDR3 loop reads CASSLGQYNEQFF. Written as DNA, the CDR3 is TGTGCCAGCAGCTTGGGACAGTACAATGAGCAGTTCTTC.

The chain uses TRBV19 and TRBJ2-5; D gene uncertain. V lost 7 bases and J lost 4, with 7 bases in between. CDR3 length equals 11 residues. Germline loops: CDR1 LNHDA, CDR2 SQIVND (reference sequence). The CDR3 sequence is CASTLGETQYF. CDR3 DNA sequence: TGTGCCAGTACCCTAGGAGAGACCCAGTACTTC.

In this sample, this clone turned up once. The J gene is TRBJ1-1, the V gene TRBV29-1; no definite D call. Per germline, CDR1 SQVTM and CDR2 ANQGSEA. The length of the CDR3 is 13 residues. V lost 1 base, J lost 4 bases, and 10 bases lay in between. The CDR3 reads CSVEVGRGTEAFF. The DNA for the CDR3 is TGCAGCGTTGAAGTTGGTCGAGGCACTGAAGCTTTCTTT.

This clone was seen only a few times. The rearrangement uses TRBV29-1 and TRBJ2-2; 7 positions match TRBD2. After removal of 4 bases from V and 3 bases from J, the junction contained 2 bases not matched to a gene. The germline CDR1 and CDR2 sequences are SQVTM and ANQGSEA. This CDR3 comprises 13 residues. The CDR3 DNA follows: TGCAGCGTTGGGACTAGGGACACCGGGGAGCTGTTTTTT. Protein: CSVGTRDTGELFF.

The chain is built from TRBV9 and TRBJ1-2; D not certain. The CDR3 is 13 amino acids. V was shortened by 0 bases and J by 13 bases, with 16 bases between the two germline ends. Looked up from germline, CDR1 is SGDLS and CDR2 is YYNGEE. CDR3 protein: CASSVVKSATFTF. The CDR3 DNA reads TGTGCCAGCAGCGTAGTGAAATCCGCTACTTTCACCTTC.